This passage covers 28 T cell receptor beta chains from one sample sequenced in a study of shared clonotypes between healthy human individuals. Sequencing was performed with immunoSEQ multiplex PCR; in TCRdb, only in-frame clones are kept and a portion is missing. Of almost 750,000 clones listed, over 60% were seen once; the top ten hold about 1.8%. Sequencing was carried out using memory CD4+ T cells sorted from blood. Subset meaning: CD45RA-negative fraction. These receptors were taken from a woman aged 30 to 39 in good health.

About this clone itself: In the same sample, other DNA sequences code for this CDR3. The rearrangement joins TRBV5-1 to TRBJ1-1, with unresolved D. This CDR3 contains 14 residues. CDR1 is SGHRS, CDR2 YFSETQ, per germline. V lost 4 bases and J lost 0, with 10 bases in between. The CDR3 protein is CASSTDGMNTEAFF. The CDR3, as DNA: TGCGCCAGCAGCACAGACGGTATGAACACTGAAGCTTTCTTT.

The V call is TRBV7-2, the J call TRBJ1-5; D is ambiguous. The germline V and J ends were trimmed by 2 bases and 0 bases, with 8 bases remaining between them. The germline CDR1 and CDR2 sequences are SGHTA and FQGNSA. The CDR3 totals 15 residues. CDR3 protein: CASSLSGGSNQPQHF. CDR3 DNA: TGTGCCAGCAGCTTATCAGGAGGTAGCAATCAGCCCCAGCATTTT. The variable domain in full, completed from reference TRBV7-2 and TRBJ1-5, reads GAGVSQSPSNKVTEKGKDVELRCDPISGHTALYWYRQSLGQGLEFLIYFQGNSAPDKSGLPSDRFSAERTGGSVSTLTIQRTQQEDSAVYLCASSLSGGSNQPQHFGDGTRLSIL.

This clone was counted once. The chain combines TRBV27 with TRBJ2-6, with 7 bases matching TRBD1. This CDR3 is built from 15 residues. The J segment lost 4 bases and the V segment lost 7 bases, leaving 7 bases of the junction unmatched. The germline V gene has CDR1 MNHEY and CDR2 SMNVEV (reference sequence). This chain's CDR3 is CASNRGAAGANVLTF. Here the CDR3 DNA reads TGTGCCAGCAACAGGGGCGCAGCAGGGGCCAACGTCCTGACTTTC. The full variable domain, with the rest looked up from reference TRBV27 and TRBJ2-6, is EAQVTQNPRYLITVTGKKLTVTCSQNMNHEYMSWYRQDPGLGLRQIYYSMNVEVTDKGDVPEGYKVSRKEKRNFPLILESPSPNQTSLYFCASNRGAAGANVLTFGAGSRLTVL.

This clone appeared many times. The same CDR3 arises from other DNA sequences in this sample as well. This chain connects TRBV28 to TRBJ2-7, with D possibly being TRBD2 (5 bases). This CDR3 region has 13 residues. The germline CDR1 and CDR2 sequences are MDHEN and SYDVKM. Trimming left V 4 bases short and J 1 base short, with 8 bases between. CDR3 amino acids: CASSSGYSYEQYF. In nucleotides, the CDR3 is TGTGCCAGCAGTTCGGGATATTCCTACGAGCAGTACTTC.

V usage is TRBV9 and J usage is TRBJ2-2; D call uncertain. Between the trimmed V and J ends, which lost 2 bases and 2 bases, there was a span of 10 bases. Germline V gene lookup returns CDR1 SGDLS and CDR2 YYNGEE. The CDR3 runs 15 residues. The chain's CDR3 is CASSVQAQNTGELFF. CDR3 sequence (DNA): TGTGCCAGCAGCGTCCAGGCTCAAAACACCGGGGAGCTGTTTTTT. Full variable domain (rest looked up from reference TRBV9 and TRBJ2-2): DSGVTQTPKHLITATGQRVTLRCSPRSGDLSVYWYQQSLDQGLQFLIQYYNGEERAKGNILERFSAQQFPDLHSELNLSSLELGDSALYFCASSVQAQNTGELFFGEGSRLTVL.

This clone was observed a few times. The CDR3 loop is CASSFSRGREQYF. CDR3 coding DNA: TGTGCCAGCAGTTTTTCCCGCGGTCGCGAGCAGTACTTC. The chain combines TRBV27 with TRBJ2-7, with D uncertain. Germline V gene sequence: CDR1 MNHEY, CDR2 SMNVEV (reference sequence). The V end lost 3 bases, the J end lost 6 bases, and 12 bases lay between the germline ends. The CDR3 covers 13 residues.

The chain carries TRBV11-2 and TRBJ2-3; 7 bases match TRBD2. CDR1 and CDR2 from the germline V gene are SGHAT and FQNNGV. V lost 2 bases to trimming and J lost 1 base; unmatched junction nucleotides: 9. The CDR3 consists of 17 residues. CDR3 bases: TGTGCCAGCAGCTTAAGGGCGCGGGAGTTAGGCACAGATACGCAGTATTTT. Encoded protein: CASSLRARELGTDTQYF.

This clone was found a few times. The chain carries TRBV9 and TRBJ2-7, with 8 bases lining up with TRBD1. This CDR3 contains 14 residues. Trimming cost V 4 bases and J 1 base; bases outside gene matches: 4. From germline, CDR1 is SGDLS and CDR2 YYNGEE. As DNA, the CDR3 is TGTGCCAGCAGCCCTGGGACAGGATCCTACGAGCAGTACTTC. This codes for CASSPGTGSYEQYF.

The table lists this clone with a few counts. The chain carries TRBV27 and TRBJ2-5; weak D call: TRBD1 (6 bases). The J call is doubtful: the DNA matches TRBJ2-7 better. This CDR3 comprises 13 residues. The germline V gene has CDR1 MNHEY and CDR2 SMNVEV (reference sequence). The chain's CDR3 is CASSSNRVHEQYF. The CDR3 region has the DNA TGTGCCAGCAGCTCGAACAGGGTCCACGAGCAGTACTTC.

This clone has only one observation. The CDR3 spells CASSFEKEDVRGSSYEQYF. In DNA, the CDR3 is TGTGCCAGCAGCTTTGAGAAGGAGGATGTACGGGGGAGCTCCTACGAGCAGTACTTC. The V call is TRBV12-1, the J call TRBJ2-7; the table calls TRBD2, which could not be checked here. TRBV12-1 is assigned pseudogene status. The CDR3 sequence is 19 residues long.

The chain couples TRBV11-3 to TRBJ2-1; D is uncertain. The CDR3 covers 13 residues. V dropped 5 bases and J dropped 2 bases, with 7 bases sitting between them. The germline CDR1 and CDR2 sequences are SGHNT and YENEEA. The CDR3: CASSPRPYNEQFF. The CDR3 region has the DNA TGTGCCAGCAGCCCCCGACCCTACAATGAGCAGTTCTTC.

This clone appeared a single time. This chain uses TRBV19 with TRBJ1-1, with D possibly TRBD1 on 6 matching bases. Per germline, CDR1 LNHDA and CDR2 SQIVND (reference sequence). This CDR3 has 14 amino acids. With 10 bases removed from V and 4 bases from J, the gap between germline ends came to 19 bases. The CDR3 nucleotides read TGTGCCATCACAAACAGGGTATGGGGCACTGAAGCTTTCTTT. It encodes CAITNRVWGTEAFF.

The chain employs TRBV27 and TRBJ1-3; D is unclear. CDR1 and CDR2 (germline): MNHEY, SMNVEV (reference sequence). CDR3 size: 16 residues. V was clipped by 5 bases and J by 0 bases, with 14 bases between them. This chain's CDR3 is CASSGLSQLSGNTIYF. The DNA for the CDR3 is TGTGCCAGCAGTGGACTGTCCCAGCTCTCTGGAAACACCATATATTTT.

The chain joins TRBV11-2 to TRBJ2-1, with 11 positions matching TRBD2. This CDR3 contains 16 residues. Germline V lookup: CDR1 SGHAT, CDR2 FQNNGV. The J segment lost 4 bases and the V segment lost 3 bases, leaving 5 bases of the junction unmatched. CDR3 DNA: TGTGCCAGCAGCTTTACTAGCGGGAGCGCTTACAATGAGCAGTTCTTC. Encoded protein: CASSFTSGSAYNEQFF. The variable domain in full, with the rest retrieved from reference TRBV11-2 and TRBJ2-1, is EAGVAQSPRYKIIEKRQSVAFWCNPISGHATLYWYQQILGQGPKLLIQFQNNGVVDDSQLPKDRFSAERLKGVDSTLKIQPAKLEDSAVYLCASSFTSGSAYNEQFFGPGTRLTVL.

This clone was seen a few times. The J gene is TRBJ1-2, the V gene TRBV9, with TRBD1 as a possible D gene (6 bases). V was trimmed by 4 bases and J by 8 bases, leaving 21 bases between them. Germline CDR1 SGDLS, CDR2 YYNGEE. The CDR3 runs 15 residues. The CDR3 is CASSNPGQRLRGYTF. Written as DNA, the CDR3 is TGTGCCAGCAGCAACCCGGGACAACGTTTAAGGGGCTACACCTTC.

In the case of this clone: Other DNA sequences in this sample translate to the same CDR3. The gene calls are TRBV7-8 and TRBJ1-1, with D possibly matching TRBD1 (5 bases). Germline loops: CDR1 SGHVS, CDR2 FQNEAQ. Trimming stripped 4 bases from V and 3 bases from J, with 9 bases between. The CDR3 has 13 amino acids. CDR3 in amino acids: CASSSQGDTEAFF. CDR3 nucleotide sequence: TGTGCCAGCAGCTCGCAAGGGGACACTGAAGCTTTCTTT.

CDR3 loop: CASSLVWQGMEEQYF. The CDR3, as DNA: TGTGCCAGCAGCTTAGTTTGGCAGGGAATGGAAGAGCAGTACTTC. The chain links TRBV11-2 to TRBJ2-7; perhaps TRBD1 as D (5 bases). CDR3 length: 15 amino acids. CDR1 SGHAT and CDR2 FQNNGV come from the germline V gene. The V end lost 1 base, the J end lost 7 bases, and 17 bases lay between the germline ends. The whole variable domain, remainder taken from reference TRBV11-2 and TRBJ2-7, is EAGVAQSPRYKIIEKRQSVAFWCNPISGHATLYWYQQILGQGPKLLIQFQNNGVVDDSQLPKDRFSAERLKGVDSTLKIQPAKLEDSAVYLCASSLVWQGMEEQYFGPGTRLTVT.

This clone was seen a few times. The V gene is TRBV19, the J gene TRBJ1-5; no firm D call. The CDR3 spans 13 residues. Germline CDR1 LNHDA, CDR2 SQIVND (reference sequence). V lost 3 bases and J 4 bases, leaving 7 bases between the germline ends. The CDR3 nucleotides are TGTGCCAGTAGTATTCGGGAGAATCAGCCCCAGCATTTT. Translation gives CASSIRENQPQHF.

The J gene is TRBJ2-1, the V gene TRBV7-9, with a possible D match to TRBD1 (5 bases). The V end was cut by 2 bases, the J end by 12 bases, with 17 bases between. Looked up from germline, CDR1 is SEHNR and CDR2 is FQNEAQ (reference sequence). This CDR3 region has 14 residues. CDR3 sequence (DNA): TGTGCCAGCAGCTTATTTGGGTTAGGGGATGGGCAGTTCTTC. Translation gives CASSLFGLGDGQFF.

This clone was seen more than once but under ten times. V and J are TRBV28 and TRBJ1-1; D is ambiguous. The V end lost 6 bases, the J end lost 5 bases, and 19 bases lay between the germline ends. The CDR3 is 15 residues long. Germline CDR1 and CDR2: MDHEN and SYDVKM. The CDR3 is CASSSRGMVGTEAFF. DNA of the CDR3: TGTGCCAGCAGCTCGCGGGGAATGGTCGGGACTGAAGCTTTCTTT. The full variable domain, its missing parts supplied by reference TRBV28 and TRBJ1-1, is DVKVTQSSRYLVKRTGEKVFLECVQDMDHENMFWYRQDPGLGLRLIYFSYDVKMKEKGDIPEGYSVSREKKERFSLILESASTNQTSMYLCASSSRGMVGTEAFFGQGTRLTVV.

The gene calls are TRBV21-1 and TRBJ2-7; the table gives TRBD1 as D, unverified against the DNA. TRBV21-1 represents a pseudogene. This CDR3 region has 15 residues. For the CDR3, the DNA is TGTGCCAGCAGCAAAGCATCCCCAGGCCACTACGAGCAGTACTTC. Protein: CASSKASPGHYEQYF.

This clone has just a few counts. The chain carries TRBV7-2 and TRBJ2-1, with a weak D call TRBD1 (5 bases). The CDR3 length is 15 residues. Germline loops: CDR1 SGHTA, CDR2 FQGNSA. Between the trimmed V and J ends, which lost 1 base and 3 bases, there was a span of 10 bases. CDR3: CASSLVTAVYNEQFF. The CDR3 DNA reads as TGTGCCAGCAGCTTAGTGACAGCAGTCTACAATGAGCAGTTCTTC.

This chain uses TRBV7-9 with TRBJ2-5, with D perhaps being TRBD1 or TRBD2 (5 bases each). The CDR3 loop spans 16 amino acids. Germline CDR1 reads SEHNR; CDR2 reads FQNEAQ (reference sequence). V lost 11 bases to trimming and J lost 4 bases, with 26 bases between them. CDR3 sequence: CAGRGEDGADLETQYF. CDR3 coding DNA: TGTGCCGGGCGCGGTGAAGATGGGGCGGACTTAGAGACCCAGTACTTC.

The V and J genes are TRBV5-1 and TRBJ1-1; no reliable D call. The CDR3 contains 13 residues. The germline CDR1 and CDR2 sequences are SGHRS and YFSETQ. V lost 0 bases and J lost 7, with 10 bases in between. The CDR3 nucleotides are TGCGCCAGCAGCTTGGATCCCAGTTTTGAAGCTTTCTTT. It yields the protein CASSLDPSFEAFF.

The table lists this clone with a few counts. CDR3 region: CSAYTDTQYF. CDR3 coding DNA: TGCAGTGCGTACACAGATACGCAGTATTTT. The genes are TRBV20-1 and TRBJ2-3; D uncertain. V was cut by 6 bases and J by 2 bases, with 3 bases left in between. The CDR3 is 10 residues long. The germline CDR1 and CDR2 sequences are DFQATT and SNEGSKA (reference sequence).

This clone was found a few times. The chain has TRBV5-1 and TRBJ2-3, with TRBD2 identical over 7 bases. With V trimmed by 2 bases and J by 3 bases, 3 bases remained unmatched. This CDR3 is 14 amino acids long. The germline V gene has CDR1 SGHRS and CDR2 YFSETQ. CDR3 DNA: TGCGCCAGCAGCTTCGGGACTATTACAGATACGCAGTATTTT. It specifies CASSFGTITDTQYF.

The rearrangement joins TRBV5-1 to TRBJ2-7; D possibly corresponds to TRBD2 (5 bases). With 3 bases removed from V and 0 bases from J, the gap between germline ends came to 13 bases. CDR3 length: 15 amino acids. Looked up from germline, CDR1 is SGHRS and CDR2 is YFSETQ. This CDR3 is CASSSGPGLSYEQYF. CDR3 in DNA: TGCGCCAGCAGCTCCGGACCCGGACTCTCCTACGAGCAGTACTTC.

Comments on this clone: This sample also contains other DNA sequences that code for the same CDR3. The chain carries TRBV5-1 and TRBJ1-4; a possible D gene is TRBD1 (6 bases). Germline values: CDR1 SGHRS, CDR2 YFSETQ. The CDR3 is made up of 15 amino acids. Trimming pared 2 bases from V and 0 bases from J, leaving 8 bases between. The CDR3 loop reads CASSLSGATNEKLFF. The CDR3 DNA follows: TGCGCCAGCAGCTTATCAGGGGCAACTAATGAAAAACTGTTTTTT.